This TCR beta chain was identified in a study of T cell responses to AZD1222 COVID-19 vaccine (dated by TCRdb to about 2021). Regarding the complete study: AZD1222 recipients with second doses at about 4 weeks or about 12 weeks were pooled, because spike-specific TCR depth and breadth did not differ between schedules. Trial participants were enrolled into age subgroups of 18-55, 56-69 and 70-plus years, which contained approximately 150, 28 and 58 TCR-sequenced participants, respectively. A total of about 230 trial participants underwent TCR sequencing, of whom around 200 received two doses of AZD1222 and some 26 received two doses of the MenACWY control vaccine.

What the time point label conveys for this sample: baseline before first vaccination. Vaccinee samples were obtained from the UK trials COV001 and COV002, which included a single-blind randomized controlled phase 2/3 trial of AZD1222 (ChAdOx1 nCoV-19) in healthy adults. For TCRbeta chain sequencing, PBMC samples from trial participants were taken at day 0 and at day 28 after the second dose. Study-level results and caveats: CD4 TCRs associated with the vaccine covered the entire spike protein, and the dominant responses were in regions 160-218 and 743-854. Because no day 14 peak-response samples were available, the repertoires could be characterized only after the peak T cell response. In the small 56-69-year group, the increase in depth fell short of significance, most likely because of low power. Conclusions about previously exposed vaccinees are limited, since just five or six AZD1222 recipients were seropositive for SARS-CoV-2 at baseline. Spike-specific TCR breadth and depth rose significantly after two AZD1222 doses compared with day 0 and with MenACWY recipients. Most participants were white British and females outnumbered males, and the authors suggested that clonal diversity may have been underestimated. Reportedly, almost half of the unique spike-specific TCRs recognized epitopes lying outside the regions that are mutated in the B.1.351 and B.1.1.7 variants.

In the case of this clone: Its antigen is not yet known. No quality values exist for individual bases; no much larger clone is one base distant.

The CDR3 regions of human TCRbeta chains were subjected to immunosequencing. The authors' analysis ran thus. Repertoire TCRs were matched against a reference library of SARS-CoV-2-specific TCRs generated with the MIRA antigen-specificity platform. Breadth meant the fraction of unique TCRs that were SARS-CoV-2-associated, whereas depth meant the fraction of total T cells that were SARS-CoV-2-associated. Using the MIRA data, every spike-specific TCR was mapped to the spike region that the TCR reacted to and assigned to either a CD4 or a CD8 class. Log10-transformed breadth and depth values were compared by one-way ANOVA with Sidak's multiple comparisons tests. What TCRdb holds here is the immuneACCESS table cut down to in-frame rearrangements. Part of the clones is not present; checked against another copy, under half of the missing clones reflect an unresolved V gene, and the others are unexplained. The DNA gave D and trimming, while V, J and clone size come from that table. The sample contains some 92,000 clones, about nine tenths of them found a single time. In total, the top ten clones hold 6.5% to 8.5% of the sample.

Trimming takes 2 bases from V and 1 base from J, and the germline ends sit 7 bases apart. For CDR1 and CDR2, the germline V gene (reference sequence) lists SGHNT and YYREEE. Its CDR3 holds 14 amino acids, cysteine through phenylalanine. Just CDR3 DNA is preserved here, 42 bases in frame from base 1. The V and J genes are TRBV5-4 and TRBJ1-5; the D gene remains uncertain. The sample here was peripheral blood, taken on day 0 of AZD1222 vaccination. The receptor's source is an adult in good health. The CDR3 region has the sequence CASSFHGSNQPQHF. In nucleotides, the sequence is TGTGCCAGCAGCTTTCACGGAAGCAATCAGCCCCAGCATTTT. When the CDR3 is completed using the reference TRBV5-4 and TRBJ1-5 genes on either side, the full variable domain is ETGVTQSPTHLIKTRGQQVTLRCSSQSGHNTVSWYQQALGQGPQFIFQYYREEENGRGNFPPRFSGLQFPNYSSELNVNALELDDSALYLCASSFHGSNQPQHFGDGTRLSIL.